This T cell receptor beta chain was sequenced for a study of T cell responses to AZD1222 COVID-19 vaccine. V was clipped by 6 bases and J by 1 base, with 15 bases between them. CDR1 is MDHEN, CDR2 SYDVKM, per germline. CDR3 size: 15 residues. This clone has a single count. Here immunoSEQ multiplex PCR was the method, and the copy in TCRdb shows in-frame clones only, minus some. This sample has over 150,000 clones, with around 90% found just once. The chain carries TRBV28 and TRBJ1-2; no definite D call. This TCR came from an adult in good health. The material was peripheral blood, obtained on day 0 of AZD1222 vaccination. The DNA for the CDR3 is TGTGCCAGCAGATATGGGGTGGCCGATAACTATGGCTACACCTTC. It encodes CASRYGVADNYGYTF.